This record covers a single T cell receptor beta chain. The antigen is undetermined. These data belong to a study of OX40 agonist ivuxolimab in advanced cancers. Only in-frame clones appear in the TCRdb table, and some are missing; sequencing was by immunoSEQ multiplex PCR. The sample shows over 75,000 clones, about 89% of them seen only once. The CDR3 is made up of 20 amino acids. Broader study findings: Some of the nonresponding patients also showed low levels of normalized T-cell clonal expansion.

The chain combines TRBV21-1 with TRBJ1-5; the table calls TRBD1, which could not be checked here. TRBV21-1 is a pseudogene locus. Sequences were derived from CD4+ or CD8+ T cells sorted from blood, sampled in a trial of the OX40 agonist ivuxolimab. This clonotype was sampled from an adult with an advanced solid tumor such as melanoma, head and neck, liver or kidney cancer. Written as DNA, the CDR3 is TGTGCCAGCAGCTGGGACCGGACAGGGGGTACTAATGCTAGCAATCAGCCCCAGCATTTT. Amino acid sequence: CASSWDRTGGTNASNQPQHF.